Given below is one T cell receptor (beta chain) in context. As yet, its antigen is unknown. The sample comes from a study of cytomegalovirus exposure and HLA in healthy donors. Overall study results and limits: The authors enumerated around 150 TCR beta chains as linked to cytomegalovirus. In a later analysis, the majority of CMV-associated beta chains seemingly showed HLA restriction. A further, later analysis showed that HLA-associated TCR beta chains (compared with equally common others) were more clonally expanded.

Primers included in the PCR were 60 Vbeta and 13 Jbeta primers. In the authors' methods: In a later analysis, around 12 million of 83 million or so unique beta chains occurred in at least two donors. Some clones are missing from TCRdb's copy, which holds only in-frame ones; the method was immunoSEQ multiplex PCR. The V and J calls and clone size are taken from that table; D and trimming were inferred from the DNA. The sample holds tens of thousands of clones, 76% seen once. V lost 4 bases and J 2 bases, leaving 10 bases between the germline ends. Germline V gene lookup returns CDR1 SGHRS and CDR2 YFSETQ. The CDR3 has 14 amino acids.

Specimen: PBMCs. This sequence was found in a male donor in good health and CMV-seronegative. The V and J genes are TRBV5-1 and TRBJ1-3; weak D call: TRBD1 (5 bases). The CDR3 DNA is TGCGCCAGCAGCGTGGACATTGCTGGAAACACCATATATTTT. This translates into CASSVDIAGNTIYF.